These 2 T cell receptor beta chains were sequenced from one sample in a study of T cells in Graves' hyperthyroidism and ophthalmopathy (dated by TCRdb to 2018 to 2020). The protocol used for the library was multiplex PCR. Instrument used: Illumina HiSeq 2000. Amplification of TCR beta CDR3 regions was carried out from RNA transcripts. The first round of RT-PCR for the TCR CDR3 was performed with the HTBI primer set and the Qiagen OneStep RT-PCR kit. The raw public data were reprocessed by TCRdb itself: fastp quality trimming at Q25, MiXCR clonotype calling, in-frame beta chains only. Every CDR3 protein is listed once, alongside the most common genes and DNA of its rows. For this sample the table gives approximately 380,000 distinct CDR3 sequences, of which roughly 13% were detected only once. The top ten hold 25% to 30% of the sample. Sequencing input: blood. The receptors were gathered from a man aged 45 to 65 with Graves' ophthalmopathy.

Worth noting for this clonotype: Possible read error: a much larger clone is one base away. The chain links TRBV30 to TRBJ1-1, with a tentative D call TRBD1 (5 bases). The germline V gene has CDR1 GTSNPN and CDR2 SVGIG (reference sequence). The CDR3 runs 14 residues. Trimming took 5 bases from V and 0 from J, leaving 13 bases between them. Here the CDR3 DNA reads TGTGCCTGGGGGGTTGCAGGGATGAACACTGAAGCTTTCTTT. As protein: CAWGVAGMNTEAFF.

This clonotype showed up just a few times. The chain carries TRBV5-8 and TRBJ2-5; TRBD2 is a possible D gene (5 bases). Trimming shortened V by 9 bases and J by 7 bases, and 25 bases separated the two germline ends. CDR1 and CDR2 from the germline V gene are SGHTS and YDEGEE. This CDR3 comprises 15 residues. The CDR3 spells CATTLDGVGLGTQYF. CDR3 sequence (DNA): TGTGCCACCACACTGGACGGGGTGGGCCTTGGGACCCAGTACTTC.